Below, 32 T cell receptor beta chains from the same sample are listed, as sequenced in a study of Graves' ophthalmopathy and Graves' hyperthyroidism. CDR3 regions of TCR beta were amplified from RNA transcripts. RT-PCR in the first round used HTBI primers; a second-round multiplex PCR followed. In TCRdb, the multiplex PCR reads were re-called with MiXCR into one record per CDR3 protein. The table shows over a million distinct CDR3 sequences, with approximately 35% occurring only once. The sample consisted of peripheral blood or thyroid tissue (not recorded which). The receptor set was obtained from an adult man with Graves' hyperthyroidism.

The chain uses TRBV28 and TRBJ1-2; D remains unclear. Germline V CDR1 and CDR2: MDHEN, SYDVKM. V was shortened by 5 bases and J by 8 bases, with 18 bases between the two germline ends. This CDR3 is 14 amino acids long. The CDR3 DNA sequence: TGTGCCAGCAGTGAGCTTCGAGGGATGGGAGGCTACACCTTC. The encoded protein is CASSELRGMGGYTF.

The rearrangement links TRBV14 to TRBJ1-2; TRBD1 might be the D (5 bases). Germline CDR1 and CDR2: SGHDN and FVKESK. V lost 1 base to trimming and J lost 0 bases, with 9 bases between them. The CDR3 consists of 15 residues. CDR3 nucleotide sequence: TGTGCCAGCAGCCAAGGACGGGGGGCTAACTATGGCTACACCTTC. Translating gives CASSQGRGANYGYTF.

The chain recombines TRBV18 with TRBJ1-5, with D possibly being TRBD1 (5 bases). Germline CDR1 reads KGHSH; CDR2 reads LQKENI. CDR3 length equals 12 residues. Trimming removed 2 bases from V and 11 bases from J, with 10 bases in between. This CDR3 is CASSPKMGAQHF. CDR3 coding DNA: TGTGCCAGCTCACCAAAGATGGGGGCCCAGCATTTT.

The chain combines TRBV20-1 with TRBJ2-5; D remains unclear. This CDR3 contains 14 residues. Germline V gene sequence: CDR1 DFQATT, CDR2 SNEGSKA (reference sequence). Trimming stripped 4 bases from V and 3 bases from J, with 15 bases between. CDR3 protein: CSATTSPGEETQYF. The DNA of the CDR3 is TGCAGTGCTACGACCAGCCCCGGAGAAGAGACCCAGTACTTC.

The V and J genes are TRBV6-2 or TRBV6-3 and TRBJ2-2, with D hard to call. CDR1 MNHEY and CDR2 SVGEGT come from the germline V gene. There are 15 residues in the CDR3. The V end was cut by 0 bases, the J end by 5 bases, with 10 bases between. This CDR3 reads CASSYSLLATGELFF. CDR3 bases: TGTGCCAGCAGTTACTCGTTGCTTGCAACCGGGGAGCTGTTTTTT.

Regarding this clonotype: The conserved phenylalanine or tryptophan is not found at the CDR3 terminus, so this likely reflects a read error. Because the CDR3's place on the DNA is in doubt, the DNA is left out and the CDR3 is given as listed by TCRdb. This chain uses TRBV19 with TRBJ1-2. The CDR3 is 13 residues long, ends included. The germline gives CDR1 LNHDA, CDR2 SQIVND (reference sequence). CDR3 sequence reads: CASSTRFGLASAY.

This clonotype was detected ten times or more. The chain carries TRBV9 and TRBJ2-7; TRBD1 matches 10 bases. This CDR3 comprises 15 residues. Germline CDR1 and CDR2: SGDLS and YYNGEE. V dropped 2 bases and J dropped 5; count of bases not matched to a gene: 7. The CDR3 DNA sequence: TGTGCCAGCAGCGTGCAGACAGGGGGCTTCCACGAGCAGTACTTC. Translated: CASSVQTGGFHEQYF.

This clonotype was picked up many times. The J gene is TRBJ2-7, the V gene TRBV7-6; TRBD1 matches 10 bases. CDR3 length: 13 amino acids. J gave up 11 bases and V 1 base, and 5 bases lay outside the gene matches. Germline CDR1 reads SGHVS; CDR2 reads FNYEAQ. The CDR3, as DNA: TGTGCCAGCAGCTTAGGGCCGGGACAGGGGAAGTACTTC. Its translation: CASSLGPGQGKYF.

This clonotype was seen many times. Here the CDR3 reads CASSAGDRVTEAFF. Written as DNA, the CDR3 is TGTGCCAGCAGCGCAGGGGATAGGGTCACTGAAGCTTTCTTT. V gene TRBV7-9 combines with J gene TRBJ1-1; perhaps TRBD1 as D (6 bases). Trimming removed 5 bases from V and 4 bases from J, with 14 bases in between. CDR3 length: 14 residues. Germline CDR1 SEHNR, CDR2 FQNEAQ (reference sequence).

This clonotype was counted many times. V and J are TRBV2 and TRBJ2-3; D is unresolved. Germline CDR1 is SNHLY and CDR2 is FYNNEI. The CDR3 extends over 11 amino acids. The V end lost 6 bases, the J end lost 8 bases, and 9 bases lay between the germline ends. The CDR3 protein is CASRASGTQYF. CDR3 nucleotides: TGTGCCAGCAGGGCGTCCGGTACGCAGTATTTT. Based on the CDR3 plus reference TRBV2 and TRBJ2-3, the full variable domain is EPEVTQTPSHQVTQMGQEVILRCVPISNHLYFYWYRQILGQKVEFLVSFYNNEISEKSEIFDDQFSVERPDGSNFTLKIRSTKLEDSAMYFCASRASGTQYFGPGTRLTVL.

This clonotype was detected many times. The V and J genes are TRBV12-3 or TRBV12-4 and TRBJ1-5; TRBD1 matches at 7 bases. With V trimmed by 5 bases and J by 1 base, 5 bases remained unmatched. The CDR3 runs to 15 residues. This CDR3 is CASSVQGSSNQPQHF. The CDR3 bases are TGTGCCAGCAGTGTACAGGGGTCGAGCAATCAGCCCCAGCATTTT.

The chain recombines TRBV28 with TRBJ1-1, with a weak D call TRBD1 (5 bases). V lost 5 bases, J lost 5 bases, and 18 bases lay in between. This CDR3 region has 15 residues. Germline V gives CDR1 MDHEN, CDR2 SYDVKM. The CDR3 coding sequence is TGTGCCAGCAGTGCCCTACAGGTGAAGGGGACTGAAGCTTTCTTT. Protein sequence: CASSALQVKGTEAFF.

This clonotype was found many times. The DNA for the CDR3 is TGTGCCAGCAGCCACGAGACAGCTAACACTGAAGCTTTCTTT. Translated: CASSHETANTEAFF. The chain is built from TRBV5-8 and TRBJ1-1; D is possibly TRBD1 (5 bases). Germline V gene sequence: CDR1 SGHTS, CDR2 YDEGEE. V lost 4 bases and J lost 2, with 12 bases in between. There are 14 residues in the CDR3.

V and J are TRBV29-1 and TRBJ2-7; D unresolved. CDR1 SQVTM and CDR2 ANQGSEA come from the germline V gene. The CDR3 sequence is 10 residues long. V lost 6 bases and J 6 bases, leaving 9 bases between the germline ends. The CDR3 DNA follows: TGCAGCGTCAACCGGGTCGAGCAGTACTTC. This gives the protein CSVNRVEQYF.

Worth noting for this clonotype: Germline is not matched at one junction end, which may reflect a read error. The V and J genes are TRBV11-1 and TRBJ2-2, with D possibly TRBD2 on 5 matching bases. The CDR3 spans 17 residues. Germline V gene lookup returns CDR1 SGHAT and CDR2 FQDESV (reference sequence). The CDR3 DNA sequence: TGTGCCAGCAGCGTTGTAAGTCCGGGGATTCGCACCGGGGAGCTGCTTTTT. It translates to CASSVVSPGIRTGELLF.

The chain uses TRBV7-8 and TRBJ1-1; 7 bases line up with TRBD1. V shed 6 bases, J shed 0 bases, and the junction held 13 bases outside the gene matches. This CDR3 comprises 17 residues. The germline gives CDR1 SGHVS, CDR2 FQNEAQ. CDR3 sequence reads: CASRSGTANPMNTEAFF. The CDR3 nucleotides read TGTGCCAGCAGGTCTGGGACAGCGAACCCCATGAACACTGAAGCTTTCTTT. Full variable domain (remainder filled in from reference TRBV7-8 and TRBJ1-1): GAGVSQSPRYKVAKRGQDVALRCDPISGHVSLFWYQQALGQGPEFLTYFQNEAQLDKSGLPSDRFFAERPEGSVSTLKIQRTQQEDSAVYLCASRSGTANPMNTEAFFGQGTRLTVV.

As regards this clonotype: An end of the junction does not agree with germline; a read error may underlie this. The chain joins TRBV29-1 to TRBJ2-6; D gene uncertain. The CDR3 is 11 amino acids. The germline V gene has CDR1 SQVTM and CDR2 ANQGSEA. CDR3 in DNA: TGCAGCGTTGAAGAGGCCTACGTCCTGACTTTC. Residues: CSVEEAYVLTF.

Notes on this clonotype: The junction departs from the called germline gene at one end, perhaps through a read error. The chain has TRBV14 and TRBJ2-7; 8 nucleotides match TRBD1. The CDR3 has 15 amino acids. Germline lookup yields CDR1 SGHDN and CDR2 FVKESK. The CDR3 sequence is CASSLRRTGMYEQYF. The CDR3, as DNA: TGCGCCAGCAGCCTGAGAAGGACAGGGATGTACGAGCAGTACTTC.

The chain couples TRBV5-8 to TRBJ2-7; D perhaps matches TRBD1 (7 bases). V dropped 6 bases and J dropped 6 bases, with 16 bases sitting between them. The CDR3 length is 13 residues. Germline V gene data show CDR1 as SGHTS and CDR2 as YDEGEE. The chain's CDR3 is CASTLEGAFEQYF. CDR3 in DNA: TGTGCCAGCACCCTGGAGGGGGCCTTCGAGCAGTACTTC.

V is TRBV12-3 or TRBV12-4 and J is TRBJ2-7; a possible D gene is TRBD1 (6 bases). Trimming removed 6 bases from V and 1 base from J, with 16 bases in between. This CDR3 comprises 15 residues. The CDR3 nucleotides are TGTGCCAGCAGCCGCACAGGGATAGGTTCCTACGAGCAGTACTTC. This translates into CASSRTGIGSYEQYF.

This clonotype was counted between two and nine times. This rearrangement joins TRBV6-6 to TRBJ1-5, with a possible D match to TRBD1 (6 bases). The ends were cut back, 2 bases at V and 3 bases at J, with 11 bases in the middle. Germline loops: CDR1 MNHNY, CDR2 SVGAGI (reference sequence). The CDR3 totals 15 residues. CDR3 region: CASSYAGVLNQPQHF. CDR3 coding DNA: TGTGCCAGCAGTTACGCAGGGGTCCTCAATCAGCCCCAGCATTTT.

This clonotype has a count of ten or more. The CDR3 DNA is TGTGCCAGCAGCGGCCGGGACAGTGGCCACGAGCAGTACTTC. As protein: CASSGRDSGHEQYF. The chain joins TRBV7-8 to TRBJ2-7, with 7 bases identical to TRBD1. Germline-derived CDR1 and CDR2 are SGHVS and FQNEAQ. The J segment lost 5 bases and the V segment lost 5 bases, leaving 9 bases of the junction unmatched. The CDR3 loop spans 14 amino acids. The full variable domain, with the rest looked up from reference TRBV7-8 and TRBJ2-7, is GAGVSQSPRYKVAKRGQDVALRCDPISGHVSLFWYQQALGQGPEFLTYFQNEAQLDKSGLPSDRFFAERPEGSVSTLKIQRTQQEDSAVYLCASSGRDSGHEQYFGPGTRLTVT.

The J gene is TRBJ2-5, the V gene TRBV19, with D possibly being TRBD2 (7 bases). Germline V lookup: CDR1 LNHDA, CDR2 SQIVND (reference sequence). Trimming shortened V by 6 bases and J by 5 bases, and 16 bases separated the two germline ends. The CDR3 length is 14 residues. CDR3 sequence: CASSLTAGAETQYF. DNA for the CDR3: TGTGCCAGTAGCCTGACTGCGGGGGCGGAGACCCAGTACTTC.

This clonotype was observed many times. The chain links TRBV20-1 to TRBJ1-2; no clear D. V was pared by 6 bases and J by 2 bases, with 16 bases between. The germline CDR1 and CDR2 sequences are DFQATT and SNEGSKA (reference sequence). This CDR3 has 14 amino acids. The CDR3 DNA is TGCAGTGCCGAGATTAGAAGGCAGAACTATGGCTACACCTTC. Its translation is CSAEIRRQNYGYTF.

This clonotype occurred a few times. Sequence at one end of the junction differs from germline and may be a read error. V usage is TRBV12-3 or TRBV12-4 and J usage is TRBJ2-7; 10 bases match TRBD2. This CDR3 comprises 14 residues. The CDR3 protein is CASSLAGDGYEQYF. CDR3 DNA: TGTGCCAGCAGTCTAGCGGGAGACGGCTACGAGCAGTACTTC.

This clonotype was counted many times. The chain has TRBV19 and TRBJ1-1; 9 nucleotides align to TRBD1. Germline V gene lookup returns CDR1 LNHDA and CDR2 SQIVND (reference sequence). The CDR3 is 15 residues long. Unmatched junction bases numbered 8, after V lost 5 bases and J lost 4 bases. As DNA, the CDR3 is TGTGCCAGTAGTCTGGGACAGGGAGTTATCACTGAAGCTTTCTTT. Protein sequence: CASSLGQGVITEAFF.

The V gene is TRBV25-1, the J gene TRBJ2-7, with 11 bases matching TRBD2. This CDR3 has 16 residues. Germline V gene sequence: CDR1 MGHDK, CDR2 SYGVNS. Unmatched junction bases numbered 13, after V lost 6 bases and J lost 6 bases. CDR3 DNA sequence: TGTGCCAGCAGGCTGGCTAGCGGGGGGAATCCCCTCGAGCAGTACTTC. Protein sequence: CASRLASGGNPLEQYF.

This clonotype was observed many times. CDR3 DNA: TGTGCCAGCCGGGGGCAAATCGTTGGCTACACCTTC. Protein sequence: CASRGQIVGYTF. The chain employs TRBV12-3 or TRBV12-4 and TRBJ1-2; D may be TRBD1 (6 bases). The CDR3 is made up of 12 amino acids. Trimming pared 8 bases from V and 7 bases from J, leaving 14 bases between.

The gene calls are TRBV7-9 and TRBJ1-6, with D possibly TRBD1 on 6 matching bases. Germline V gene lookup returns CDR1 SEHNR and CDR2 FQNEAQ (reference sequence). Trimming pared 7 bases from V and 7 bases from J, leaving 11 bases between. The CDR3 sequence is 13 residues long. The CDR3 region is CASTGTKNSPLHF. In DNA, the CDR3 is TGTGCCAGCACCGGGACAAAGAATTCACCCCTCCACTTT.

This clonotype occurred a few times. The junction differs from germline at one of its ends, possibly a read error. The chain links TRBV7-7 to TRBJ2-3; the match to TRBD2 covers 12 bases. Germline V gives CDR1 SSHAT, CDR2 FNYEAQ (reference sequence). The CDR3 has 13 amino acids. The CDR3 is CASSSGLAGPQYF. In nucleotides, the CDR3 is TGTGCTAGCAGCTCAGGACTAGCGGGACCGCAGTATTTT.

This chain links TRBV25-1 with TRBJ1-6; D perhaps matches TRBD1 (5 bases). Trimming removed 8 bases at V and 7 bases at J, with 18 bases between. This CDR3 has 15 residues. Per germline, CDR1 MGHDK and CDR2 SYGVNS. CDR3 region: CASQDPARENSPLHF. The CDR3 nucleotides read TGTGCCAGCCAAGATCCGGCCAGGGAAAATTCACCCCTCCACTTT.

This clonotype was observed many times. The gene calls are TRBV7-3 and TRBJ2-7, with no clear D. Trimming took off 7 bases at V and 1 base at J, with 14 bases between the two ends. The germline V gene encodes CDR1 SGHTA and CDR2 FQGTGA. CDR3 length: 14 residues. Here the CDR3 DNA reads TGTGCCAGCACTCCCGAACCCGATTCCTACGAGCAGTACTTC. Encoded protein: CASTPEPDSYEQYF.